One sample yielded the 8 T cell receptor beta chains listed below, sequenced in a study of blood T cells in healthy people across ages. Combining a sample-barcoded 5' primer with a J-beta primer mix, a second PCR ran for roughly 6 to 12 cycles. Via MiXCR, TCRdb re-called the 5' RACE reads, giving one row per CDR3 protein. The repertoire has more than 700,000 distinct CDR3 sequences, about half of them found once; the top ten carry 15% to 20%. Sequenced: blood. All receptors derive from an elderly man in good health.

This clonotype turned up a few times. The rearrangement links TRBV5-6 to TRBJ2-5; 9 bases are a match to TRBD1. After removal of 2 bases from V and 1 base from J, the junction contained 9 bases not matched to a gene. The CDR3 is 17 residues long. CDR1 SGHDT and CDR2 YYEEEE come from the germline V gene. This chain's CDR3 is CASSFWDRDLPQETQYF. DNA of the CDR3: TGTGCCAGCAGCTTTTGGGACAGGGACCTCCCCCAAGAGACCCAGTACTTC.

Only a few counts were recorded for this clonotype. This rearrangement joins TRBV6-5 to TRBJ2-1; 12 bases map to TRBD2. This CDR3 has 13 amino acids. The junction had 5 bases not matched to a gene; V was cut back by 10 bases and J by 7 bases. Germline CDR1 reads MNHEY; CDR2 reads SVGAGI. CDR3 sequence: CATKLAGGNEQFF. The CDR3 bases are TGTGCCACCAAACTAGCGGGAGGAAATGAGCAGTTCTTC.

This clonotype was found a few times. This chain links TRBV10-3 with TRBJ2-7, with 14 bases that match TRBD2. V was pared by 6 bases and J by 2 bases, with 3 bases of the junction left unmatched. Germline V gene data show CDR1 as ENHRY and CDR2 as SYGVKD. This CDR3 is 15 amino acids long. CDR3 sequence (DNA): TGTGCCATCAGCGGGACTAGCGGGAGACCCTACGAGCAGTACTTC. It specifies CAISGTSGRPYEQYF.

There are a few counts of this clonotype. This chain uses TRBV5-8 with TRBJ2-3; D gene uncertain. V shed 5 bases and J shed 4 bases, with 14 bases lying between them. The germline V gene has CDR1 SGHTS and CDR2 YDEGEE. The CDR3 consists of 14 residues. The CDR3 is CASRPPFGPDTQYF. As DNA, the CDR3 is TGTGCCAGCAGGCCACCCTTCGGGCCAGATACGCAGTATTTT.

The rearrangement links TRBV20-1 to TRBJ2-1, with D unclear. V lost 5 bases to trimming and J lost 1 base, with 12 bases between them. CDR3 length: 14 amino acids. CDR1 is DFQATT, CDR2 SNEGSKA, per germline (reference sequence). CDR3: CSAGRELSYNEQFF. The CDR3 DNA follows: TGCAGTGCTGGAAGAGAGTTGTCCTACAATGAGCAGTTCTTC.

This clonotype has only a few counts. V and J are TRBV6-1 and TRBJ2-1, with D uncertain. CDR3 length: 17 residues. V lost 6 bases, J lost 9 bases, and 27 bases lay in between. The germline CDR1 and CDR2 sequences are MNHNS and SASEGT. The CDR3 spells CASRTVRSSSKGLEQFF. DNA of the CDR3: TGTGCCAGCAGAACCGTCCGTTCCTCCTCGAAAGGGCTTGAGCAGTTCTTC.

Points on this clonotype: With a much larger clone just one base away, this may be a read error. The chain is built from TRBV7-2 and TRBJ2-7; D remains unclear. Germline assignment: CDR1 SGHTA and CDR2 FQGNSA. The V end lost 2 bases, the J end lost 7 bases, and 18 bases lay between the germline ends. CDR3 size: 15 residues. The CDR3 bases are TGTGCCAGCAGCTTATTCCTCGGCGGTTACAATGAGCAGTACTTC. Protein product: CASSLFLGGYNEQYF.

In its sample, this clonotype was seen a few times. The genes are TRBV6-4 and TRBJ2-3, with 7 nucleotides matching TRBD1. The CDR3 is 15 amino acids. Trimming took 5 bases from V and 0 from J; bases not matched to a gene: 5. In germline, CDR1 is MRHNA, CDR2 SNTAGT. CDR3 coding DNA: TGTGCCAGCAGTCCGGACAGGATAAGCACAGATACGCAGTATTTT. Protein product: CASSPDRISTDTQYF.